The text below deals with one T cell receptor (beta chain). Its target antigen remains unknown. Qualities for individual bases were not recorded, and no much larger clone is one base off. Each sample was amplified as two independent genomic DNA replicates: approximately 0.5 ug for blood and approximately 1.6 ug for tumor or normal breast. Following the manufacturer's instructions, the ImmunoSeq Intro kit was used to carry out TCRB sequencing on genomic DNA. Multiplex PCR ran 30 to 40 cycles with proprietary primers and spike-in control sequences for absolute quantification. Single-end 150-bp reads were used to sequence an 87-bp fragment spanning the CDR3 and the flanking V and J genes. Each lane of an Illumina MiSeq running version 3.0 chemistry carried seven multiplexed samples, with two replicates apiece. Concerning the study's data processing: Raw data were processed with the vendor's proprietary pipeline, and both replicates were merged into a single result per sample. Clonotypes were defined as productive rearrangements sharing the V-gene family, CDR3 amino acid sequence and J-gene segment. Clonality was computed as 1 minus the normalized Shannon entropy (Pielou evenness) of TCRB abundances. To estimate T cell density, the total number of templates was divided by the number of input cells, which was inferred from the amount of DNA input. Recon with default parameters was used to estimate total repertoire diversity and clonality. A clonotype was considered tumor-enriched if its abundance in tumor exceeded 0.1% and was at least 32-fold higher than its abundance in normal breast. Imported from immuneACCESS, the table was reduced by TCRdb to in-frame sequences with V and J called. These copies leave out some clones; in studies compared against another copy, an unresolved V gene accounts for under half, and the cause of the remainder is not known. V, J and clone size are taken as reported in that table, and D and trimming were inferred from the DNA itself. Here the sample has under 30,000 clones; roughly two thirds occur a single time. Of the sample, roughly 33% is held by the ten largest clones.

The data are from a study of early stage breast cancer tumors listed by TCRdb under 2017. With regard to the full study: Of the roughly 15 invasive breast tumors, some twelve were found to be estrogen receptor-positive, progesterone receptor-positive and HER2-negative. Of the roughly twelve ER+/PR+/HER2- tumors, eight were classified as invasive ductal carcinomas and four as invasive lobular carcinomas. The average read coverage per sample was approximately 9.9-fold. Across all samples, more than 2.5 million templates representing about 1 million unique clonotypes were detected. What the authors observed across the whole study: Because the cohort was small, a breakdown by tumor subtype could not be done. Roughly 2.5-fold higher T cell density and higher clonality were observed in tumors than in adjacent normal breast tissue. Enriched TCRB sequences shared across patients were found to be mostly commonly generated sequences that were unlikely to play an important role in the tumor microenvironment. Chain pairing and functional markers such as CD4, CD8 and FOXP3 were missed by bulk genomic DNA sequencing of unsorted cells. Repertoires from blood resembled normal breast more closely than tumor, and using blood as a reference for each tissue separated tumor from normal in about 85% of the 16 patients.

Trimming removed 8 bases from V and 5 bases from J, leaving 9 bases between the germline ends. The germline V gene (reference sequence) specifies LNHDA as CDR1 and SQIVND as CDR2. There are 12 amino acids in the CDR3, from cysteine to phenylalanine inclusive. Only the CDR3 DNA is retained, 36 bases long and in frame from the first base. The study profiled bulk TCR beta-chain repertoires in matched peripheral blood, tumor and adjacent normal breast tissue taken from approximately 15 patients with early-stage breast cancer. Before surgery, roughly 4.5-11 mL of whole blood was collected into EDTA tubes and then processed within 2 hours. Peripheral blood mononuclear cells were isolated by Ficoll-Paque centrifugation in SepMate-50 tubes. PBMCs were cryopreserved in around 90% FBS with about 10% DMSO in aliquots of roughly 2 to 4.5 million cells and stored in liquid nitrogen. The Qiagen AllPrep DNA/RNA Mini kit was used to extract genomic DNA.

The rearranged chain carries TRBV19 and TRBJ1-4; 5 matching bases give a weak D call of TRBD1. Sequencing was done on a sample of blood. The sequence was obtained from a person aged 50-59 years with breast cancer. The DNA sequence is TGTGCCAGTCGGGACGGGAATGAAAAACTGTTTTTT. Its translation reads: CASRDGNEKLFF.